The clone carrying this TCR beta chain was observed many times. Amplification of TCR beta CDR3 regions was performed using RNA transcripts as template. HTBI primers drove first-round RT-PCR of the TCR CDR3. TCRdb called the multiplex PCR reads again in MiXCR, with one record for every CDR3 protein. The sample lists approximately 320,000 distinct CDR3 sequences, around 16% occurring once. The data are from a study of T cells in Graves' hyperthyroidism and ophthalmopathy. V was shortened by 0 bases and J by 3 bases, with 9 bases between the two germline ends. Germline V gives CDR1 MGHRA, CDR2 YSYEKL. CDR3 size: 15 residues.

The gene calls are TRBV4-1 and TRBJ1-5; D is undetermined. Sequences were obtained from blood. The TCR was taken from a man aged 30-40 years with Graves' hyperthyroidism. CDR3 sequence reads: CASSQDPRHNQPQHF. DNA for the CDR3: TGCGCCAGCAGCCAAGACCCCCGACACAATCAGCCCCAGCATTTT.